Listed here are 32 T cell receptor beta chains from one sample, sequenced in a study of cytomegalovirus exposure and HLA in healthy donors. PCR primers comprised 60 Vbeta and 13 Jbeta primers. Here immunoSEQ multiplex PCR was the method, and the copy in TCRdb shows in-frame clones only, minus some. Recorded for this sample: about 50,000 clones. Sequencing was done on a sample of PBMCs. These receptors originate from a woman aged 55-75 years in good health and CMV-seropositive.

V gene TRBV4-1 combines with J gene TRBJ2-3; 9 positions match TRBD2. The J segment lost 6 bases and the V segment lost 1 base, leaving 5 bases of the junction unmatched. The germline gives CDR1 MGHRA, CDR2 YSYEKL. The CDR3 runs to 15 residues. In nucleotides, the CDR3 is TGCGCCAGCAGCCAAGTAGCGGGGGCCCGGGATACGCAGTATTTT. Translated, it gives CASSQVAGARDTQYF.

About this clone itself: The same CDR3 arises from other DNA sequences in this sample as well. The V gene is TRBV4-1, the J gene TRBJ1-6, with TRBD1 matching 11 bases. This CDR3 is 17 amino acids long. The J segment lost 3 bases and the V segment lost 4 bases, leaving 5 bases of the junction unmatched. CDR1 and CDR2 (germline): MGHRA, YSYEKL. The CDR3 DNA sequence: TGCGCCAGCAGCCTTCGGGACAGGGGGTACTATAATTCACCCCTCCACTTT. Protein sequence: CASSLRDRGYYNSPLHF.

The J gene is TRBJ1-5, the V gene TRBV4-3, with D perhaps TRBD1 (5 bases). The germline CDR1 and CDR2 sequences are LGHNA and YSLEER. The CDR3 is 15 residues long. The V end lost 1 base, the J end lost 2 bases, and 9 bases lay between the germline ends. The CDR3 here is CASSQVQGGNQPQHF. For the CDR3, the DNA is TGCGCCAGCAGCCAAGTCCAGGGTGGCAATCAGCCCCAGCATTTT.

The J gene is TRBJ1-2, the V gene TRBV29-1; D not resolved. The length of the CDR3 is 9 residues. V was shortened by 6 bases and J by 6 bases, with 5 bases between the two germline ends. Germline V gene data show CDR1 as SQVTM and CDR2 as ANQGSEA. CDR3 coding DNA: TGCAGCGTCCCGGATGGCTACACCTTC. Its translation: CSVPDGYTF. The whole variable domain, remainder taken from reference TRBV29-1 and TRBJ1-2, is SAVISQKPSRDICQRGTSLTIQCQVDSQVTMMFWYRQQPGQSLTLIATANQGSEATYESGFVIDKFPISRPNLTFSTLTVSNMSPEDSSIYLCSVPDGYTFGSGTRLTVV.

The genes are TRBV6-5 and TRBJ2-1; D gene unclear. This CDR3 has 11 residues. V was trimmed by 7 bases and J by 12 bases, leaving 13 bases between them. In germline, CDR1 is MNHEY, CDR2 SVGAGI. CDR3 sequence (DNA): TGTGCCAGCATCGGAGTTGTGGGGCAGTTCTTC. This encodes CASIGVVGQFF.

The chain employs TRBV6-5 and TRBJ2-1; 8 bases fit TRBD2. The CDR3 has 14 amino acids. The germline V gene has CDR1 MNHEY and CDR2 SVGAGI. Germline trimming cut 6 bases from V and 8 bases from J; bases unmatched to any gene: 9. The CDR3 nucleotides read TGTGCCAGCAGCCCCGGGGGGGAAGGAGATGAGCAGTTCTTC. Its protein is CASSPGGEGDEQFF.

This sequence joins TRBV6-5 and TRBJ1-4; TRBD1 matches 8 bases. Trimming removed 9 bases from V and 3 bases from J; junction bases left unmatched: 9. Germline CDR1 is MNHEY and CDR2 is SVGAGI. CDR3 length: 15 amino acids. DNA of the CDR3: TGTGCCAGTTCTTACCAGGGGGCGGCTAATGAAAAACTGTTTTTT. Translation: CASSYQGAANEKLFF.

The rearrangement links TRBV6-4 to TRBJ1-2; 9 nucleotides align to TRBD1. The V gene's germline CDR1 is MRHNA and CDR2 SNTAGT. CDR3 length: 14 amino acids. V gave up 5 bases and J gave up 3 bases; unmatched junction bases: 4. The DNA for the CDR3 is TGTGCCAGCAGTCAGGACAGGGGCGACTATGGCTACACCTTC. This sequence encodes CASSQDRGDYGYTF.

The chain links TRBV6-5 to TRBJ1-4, with 7 nucleotides matching TRBD1. Germline CDR1 reads MNHEY; CDR2 reads SVGAGI. The V gene end was trimmed by 0 bases and the J gene end by 4 bases; junction bases not matched to a gene: 5. The CDR3 covers 16 residues. The CDR3 nucleotides read TGTGCCAGCAGTTACTCTTTACAGGGGTTTAATGAAAAACTGTTTTTT. It encodes CASSYSLQGFNEKLFF.

V usage is TRBV11-3 and J usage is TRBJ1-4; a possible D gene is TRBD1 (6 bases). The germline V gene has CDR1 SGHNT and CDR2 YENEEA. CDR3 length: 16 residues. Trimming left V 4 bases short and J 1 base short, with 13 bases between. CDR3 nucleotides: TGTGCCAGCAGCTCCACAGGGAGGGGAACTAATGAAAAACTGTTTTTT. Residues: CASSSTGRGTNEKLFF.

V and J are TRBV6-5 and TRBJ2-7; possible D gene TRBD1, 5 bases. Germline V lookup: CDR1 MNHEY, CDR2 SVGAGI. This CDR3 contains 15 residues. V lost 5 bases and J lost 0, with 14 bases in between. The CDR3 nucleotides read TGTGCCAGCAGTATAGGCAGGGCGAGCTCCTACGAGCAGTACTTC. As protein: CASSIGRASSYEQYF.

This chain uses TRBV5-4 with TRBJ1-1, with 8 bases lining up with TRBD1. The CDR3 is 16 amino acids. V trimming: 4 bases; J trimming: 1 base; junction bases outside the gene matches: 9. Germline assignment: CDR1 SGHNT and CDR2 YYREEE (reference sequence). Here the CDR3 DNA reads TGTGCCAGCAGCCCCGGACAGGGAGTCAGGAACACTGAAGCTTTCTTT. As protein: CASSPGQGVRNTEAFF.

The chain links TRBV7-9 to TRBJ1-6; D not certain. The CDR3 contains 16 residues. Germline V lookup: CDR1 SEHNR, CDR2 FQNEAQ (reference sequence). Trimming pared 4 bases from V and 3 bases from J, leaving 13 bases between. CDR3 sequence reads: CASSSQRGLYNSPLHF. CDR3 nucleotide sequence: TGTGCCAGCAGCTCTCAACGGGGTCTCTATAATTCACCCCTCCACTTT.

With regard to this clone: Additional DNA sequences in this sample encode the identical CDR3. The chain has TRBV5-1 and TRBJ2-2; maybe TRBD1 (6 bases). The CDR3 has 13 amino acids. The germline V and J ends were trimmed by 2 bases and 4 bases, with 6 bases remaining between them. Germline CDR1 SGHRS, CDR2 YFSETQ. The DNA for the CDR3 is TGCGCCAGCAGCTTCAGGGGCACCGGGGAGCTGTTTTTT. Protein: CASSFRGTGELFF.

The chain couples TRBV9 to TRBJ1-4, with D tentatively TRBD1 (5 bases). Germline CDR1 and CDR2: SGDLS and YYNGEE. V lost 4 bases, J lost 13 bases, and 20 bases lay in between. The CDR3 totals 14 residues. CDR3 sequence (DNA): TGTGCCAGCAGCCTGACAGTTCTAACCGGGGGACTGTTTTTT. It translates to CASSLTVLTGGLFF.

This chain uses TRBV25-1 with TRBJ2-7; a weak D match, TRBD1 (6 bases). Trimming took off 4 bases at V and 2 bases at J, with 15 bases between the two ends. CDR1 is MGHDK, CDR2 SYGVNS, per germline. The CDR3 spans 15 residues. For the CDR3, the DNA is TGTGCCAGCAGTGCCTTGGACAGCAGCGCCTACGAGCAGTACTTC. Amino acid sequence: CASSALDSSAYEQYF.

This chain connects TRBV25-1 to TRBJ1-2; D is unclear. This CDR3 has 13 residues. V lost 4 bases and J lost 0, with 6 bases in between. Germline CDR1 and CDR2: MGHDK and SYGVNS. This CDR3 reads CASSVRANYGYTF. CDR3 in DNA: TGTGCCAGCAGTGTTCGAGCTAACTATGGCTACACCTTC.

J is TRBJ1-1 and V is TRBV2, with D unclear. The germline CDR1 and CDR2 sequences are SNHLY and FYNNEI. V was shortened by 4 bases and J by 8 bases, with 17 bases between the two germline ends. This CDR3 is 14 amino acids long. CDR3 loop: CASSVTTGSGEAFF. The CDR3 nucleotides read TGTGCCAGCAGTGTCACAACTGGGAGTGGGGAAGCTTTCTTT.

The rearrangement joins TRBV7-9 to TRBJ2-5, with D perhaps TRBD2 (5 bases). Germline CDR1 reads SEHNR; CDR2 reads FQNEAQ (reference sequence). Trimming took 0 bases from V and 1 from J, leaving 6 bases between them. The length of the CDR3 is 14 residues. The DNA of the CDR3 is TGTGCCAGCAGCTTAGCGAGGGTCCAAGAGACCCAGTACTTC. As protein: CASSLARVQETQYF. The full variable domain, completed using reference TRBV7-9 and TRBJ2-5, is DTGVSQNPRHKITKRGQNVTFRCDPISEHNRLYWYRQTLGQGPEFLTYFQNEAQLEKSRLLSDRFSAERPKGSFSTLEIQRTEQGDSAMYLCASSLARVQETQYFGPGTRLLVL.

This chain connects TRBV5-1 to TRBJ2-2; D unresolved. The germline CDR1 and CDR2 sequences are SGHRS and YFSETQ. V was clipped by 2 bases and J by 2 bases, with 13 bases between them. CDR3 length: 16 residues. The CDR3: CASSFSLEYNTGELFF. The CDR3 nucleotides are TGCGCCAGCAGCTTTAGCCTGGAATACAACACCGGGGAGCTGTTTTTT.

The chain joins TRBV11-2 to TRBJ1-4, with 10 bases that match TRBD1. This CDR3 comprises 15 residues. With V trimmed by 5 bases and J by 7 bases, 7 bases remained unmatched. Germline assignment: CDR1 SGHAT and CDR2 FQNNGV. The CDR3 here is CASSHRTGGGEKLFF. The CDR3 nucleotides read TGTGCCAGCAGCCACCGGACAGGGGGGGGTGAAAAACTGTTTTTT.

The CDR3 coding sequence is TGTGCCAGCAGTTTATTGGGGACAGTAGCCTACGAGCAGTACTTC. Protein: CASSLLGTVAYEQYF. The chain links TRBV28 to TRBJ2-7, with 7 bases matching TRBD1. CDR3 length: 15 amino acids. Germline assignment: CDR1 MDHEN and CDR2 SYDVKM. The V and J ends lost 1 base and 2 bases, in that order; junction bases with no gene match: 5.

For this clone: The CDR3 carries no conserved terminal phenylalanine or tryptophan, so it likely arises from a read error. V and J are TRBV4-2 and TRBJ1-3; TRBD1 might be the D (5 bases). Germline V gene sequence: CDR1 LGHNA, CDR2 YNFKEQ. V was shortened by 8 bases and J by 4 bases, with 15 bases between the two germline ends. The CDR3 spans 14 residues. The CDR3: CASDIGGGGNTIYS. The CDR3 nucleotides are TGTGCCAGCGATATTGGGGGGGGAGGAAACACCATATATTCT.

J is TRBJ1-5 and V is TRBV15; no clear D gene. CDR3 size: 15 residues. From germline, CDR1 is LNHNV and CDR2 YYDKDF (reference sequence). The germline V and J ends were trimmed by 0 bases and 4 bases, with 10 bases remaining between them. CDR3 protein: CATSRDLGGNQPQHF. DNA of the CDR3: TGTGCCACCAGCAGAGATCTAGGAGGGAATCAGCCCCAGCATTTT.

The chain is built from TRBV7-9 and TRBJ2-1; D not certain. The germline gives CDR1 SEHNR, CDR2 FQNEAQ (reference sequence). The V end lost 5 bases, the J end lost 7 bases, and 21 bases lay between the germline ends. The CDR3 is 16 amino acids. The CDR3 is CASSPPAGASWNEQFF. The CDR3 DNA sequence: TGTGCCAGCAGCCCGCCAGCCGGAGCTTCTTGGAATGAGCAGTTCTTC.

The rearrangement links TRBV2 to TRBJ2-2; D may be TRBD1 (6 bases). V was clipped by 5 bases and J by 1 base, with 11 bases between them. The CDR3 covers 15 residues. CDR1 is SNHLY, CDR2 FYNNEI, per germline. The CDR3 sequence is CASSYAGENTGELFF. DNA for the CDR3: TGTGCCAGCAGTTATGCAGGGGAGAACACCGGGGAGCTGTTTTTT. Using reference TRBV2 and TRBJ2-2 for the parts outside the CDR3, the full variable domain is EPEVTQTPSHQVTQMGQEVILRCVPISNHLYFYWYRQILGQKVEFLVSFYNNEISEKSEIFDDQFSVERPDGSNFTLKIRSTKLEDSAMYFCASSYAGENTGELFFGEGSRLTVL.

V is TRBV5-1 and J is TRBJ1-2; weak D call: TRBD1 (6 bases). V was clipped by 4 bases and J by 4 bases, with 11 bases between them. CDR3 length: 13 residues. Per germline, CDR1 SGHRS and CDR2 YFSETQ. The CDR3 region is CASSLGQTYGYTF. Written as DNA, the CDR3 is TGCGCCAGCAGCCTCGGACAGACCTATGGCTACACCTTC.

This chain uses TRBV19 with TRBJ1-5; 7 bases agree with TRBD1. The V segment lost 5 bases and the J segment 0 bases; nucleotides outside the gene matches: 10. The germline V gene has CDR1 LNHDA and CDR2 SQIVND (reference sequence). The CDR3 has 17 residues. The CDR3, as DNA: TGTGCCAGTAGTCCCAGAGCGACAGGGCATAGCAATCAGCCCCAGCATTTT. This sequence encodes CASSPRATGHSNQPQHF. Full variable domain (rest looked up from reference TRBV19 and TRBJ1-5): DGGITQSPKYLFRKEGQNVTLSCEQNLNHDAMYWYRQDPGQGLRLIYYSQIVNDFQKGDIAEGYSVSREKKESFPLTVTSAQKNPTAFYLCASSPRATGHSNQPQHFGDGTRLSIL.

V and J are TRBV4-3 and TRBJ1-1; TRBD1 agrees at 8 bases. The CDR3 extends over 14 amino acids. With 4 bases clipped from V and 6 bases from J, the junction kept 7 bases outside the gene matches. The germline V gene has CDR1 LGHNA and CDR2 YSLEER. This CDR3 is CASSPQTGDPEAFF. CDR3 DNA sequence: TGCGCCAGCAGCCCACAGACAGGGGACCCTGAAGCTTTCTTT.

The chain employs TRBV5-1 and TRBJ1-4, with a weak D call TRBD1 (5 bases). Trimming pared 4 bases from V and 3 bases from J, leaving 16 bases between. The CDR3 extends over 16 amino acids. Germline V lookup: CDR1 SGHRS, CDR2 YFSETQ. The CDR3 region is CASSQSWGGSNEKLFF. In DNA form, the CDR3 reads TGCGCCAGCAGCCAGAGTTGGGGGGGGTCTAATGAAAAACTGTTTTTT.

The rearrangement joins TRBV6-5 to TRBJ2-1, with D tentatively TRBD1 (5 bases). The CDR3 totals 14 residues. V was cut by 6 bases and J by 5 bases, with 14 bases left in between. Germline lookup yields CDR1 MNHEY and CDR2 SVGAGI. The chain's CDR3 is CASSLQGIHNEQFF. The CDR3 nucleotides are TGTGCCAGCAGCCTCCAGGGTATTCACAATGAGCAGTTCTTC.

This sequence joins TRBV5-1 and TRBJ1-1; 12 bases match TRBD1. CDR1 SGHRS and CDR2 YFSETQ come from the germline V gene. The CDR3 runs 13 residues. Losses at the gene ends were 4 bases for V and 12 bases for J; bases not matched to a gene: 7. The CDR3 reads CASSQGQGAATFF. In DNA, the CDR3 is TGCGCCAGCAGCCAGGGACAGGGGGCGGCGACTTTCTTT.